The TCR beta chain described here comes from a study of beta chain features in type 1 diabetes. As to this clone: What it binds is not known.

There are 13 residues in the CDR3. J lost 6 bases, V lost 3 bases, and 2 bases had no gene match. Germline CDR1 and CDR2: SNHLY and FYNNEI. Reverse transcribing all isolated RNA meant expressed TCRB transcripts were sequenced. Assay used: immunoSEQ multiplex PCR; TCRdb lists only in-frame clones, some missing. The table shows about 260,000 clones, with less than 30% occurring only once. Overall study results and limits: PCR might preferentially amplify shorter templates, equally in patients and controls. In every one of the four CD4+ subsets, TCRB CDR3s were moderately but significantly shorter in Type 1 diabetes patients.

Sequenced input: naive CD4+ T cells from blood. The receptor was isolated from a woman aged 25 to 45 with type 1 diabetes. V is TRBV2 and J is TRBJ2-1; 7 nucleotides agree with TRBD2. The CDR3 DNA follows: TGTGCCAGCAGTGAGGCGGGAGTCAATGAGCAGTTCTTC. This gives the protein CASSEAGVNEQFF.